These 20 T cell receptor beta chains were sequenced from one sample in a study of T cell responses to AZD1222 COVID-19 vaccine. Sequencing used immunoSEQ multiplex PCR; TCRdb keeps in-frame clones, though not all of them. Here the sample spans about 130,000 clones, around 89% being singletons. Sequencing used peripheral blood, obtained 28 days after the second AZD1222 dose. The receptors shown here come from an adult who received the AZD1222 COVID-19 vaccine.

The chain joins TRBV5-6 to TRBJ2-2; unclear D gene. Germline values: CDR1 SGHDT, CDR2 YYEEEE. This CDR3 comprises 12 residues. The V end lost 2 bases, the J end lost 7 bases, and 6 bases lay between the germline ends. CDR3 sequence (DNA): TGTGCCAGCAGCTTTATGGTCGGGGAGCTGTTTTTT. Its protein product is CASSFMVGELFF. The whole variable domain, filled in from reference TRBV5-6 and TRBJ2-2, reads DAGVTQSPTHLIKTRGQQVTLRCSPKSGHDTVSWYQQALGQGPQFIFQYYEEEERQRGNFPDRFSGHQFPNYSSELNVNALLLGDSALYLCASSFMVGELFFGEGSRLTVL.

The chain recombines TRBV30 with TRBJ2-1; D is unclear. The CDR3 has 11 amino acids. Per germline, CDR1 GTSNPN and CDR2 SVGIG (reference sequence). Trimming removed 0 bases at V and 8 bases at J, with 5 bases between. CDR3 coding DNA: TGTGCCTGGAGTGTGTGGGATGAGCAGTTCTTC. Amino acids: CAWSVWDEQFF.

The rearrangement uses TRBV5-6 and TRBJ1-4; 7 bases agree with TRBD1. After removal of 3 bases from V and 8 bases from J, the junction contained 4 bases not matched to a gene. Germline-derived CDR1 and CDR2 are SGHDT and YYEEEE. The CDR3 has 13 amino acids. The CDR3 region is CASSSRDREKLFF. The CDR3, as DNA: TGTGCCAGCAGCTCCCGGGACAGAGAAAAACTGTTTTTT.

V usage is TRBV4-3 and J usage is TRBJ2-7, with 9 bases lining up with TRBD1. From germline, CDR1 is LGHNA and CDR2 YSLEER. V was clipped by 4 bases and J by 4 bases; unmatched bases: 5. CDR3 length equals 14 residues. The CDR3 sequence is CASSRETGGYEQYF. The CDR3 DNA sequence: TGCGCCAGCAGCCGAGAGACAGGGGGATACGAGCAGTACTTC.

This clone appeared a single time. The V call is TRBV5-5, the J call TRBJ1-3; D unclear. Per germline, CDR1 SGHKS and CDR2 YYEKEE (reference sequence). The CDR3 is made up of 16 amino acids. The germline V and J ends were trimmed by 0 bases and 3 bases, with 13 bases remaining between them. In DNA form, the CDR3 reads TGTGCCAGCAGCTTGGGTGTAAGGCAGTTTGGAAACACCATATATTTT. This translates into CASSLGVRQFGNTIYF.

This sequence joins TRBV29-1 and TRBJ2-3; tentatively, D is TRBD2 (5 bases). The CDR3 totals 14 residues. Germline lookup yields CDR1 SQVTM and CDR2 ANQGSEA. The ends were cut back, 5 bases at V and 0 bases at J, with 12 bases in the middle. The CDR3 reads CSVRGGSSTDTQYF. The CDR3 coding sequence is TGCAGCGTTCGAGGAGGTTCTAGCACAGATACGCAGTATTTT.

The chain carries TRBV7-8 and TRBJ1-1; weak D call: TRBD1 (5 bases). V was clipped by 2 bases and J by 1 base, with 11 bases between them. The CDR3 length is 15 residues. Germline V gene sequence: CDR1 SGHVS, CDR2 FQNEAQ. The CDR3 reads CASSLSHQGNTEAFF. DNA for the CDR3: TGTGCCAGCAGCTTATCCCATCAGGGGAACACTGAAGCTTTCTTT. Looking up the rest from reference TRBV7-8 and TRBJ1-1 gives the full variable domain: GAGVSQSPRYKVAKRGQDVALRCDPISGHVSLFWYQQALGQGPEFLTYFQNEAQLDKSGLPSDRFFAERPEGSVSTLKIQRTQQEDSAVYLCASSLSHQGNTEAFFGQGTRLTVV.

V gene TRBV27 combines with J gene TRBJ1-6, with a possible D match to TRBD1 (6 bases). V lost 5 bases and J 0 bases, leaving 17 bases between the germline ends. The CDR3 totals 18 residues. The germline gives CDR1 MNHEY, CDR2 SMNVEV (reference sequence). The CDR3 nucleotides read TGTGCCAGCAGTCCCAAAGGCGGGGGCGGCTCCTATAATTCACCCCTCCACTTT. It yields the protein CASSPKGGGGSYNSPLHF.

The genes are TRBV27 and TRBJ1-2; D is unclear. The CDR3 has 14 residues. V lost 2 bases to trimming and J lost 8 bases, with 15 bases between them. Germline values: CDR1 MNHEY, CDR2 SMNVEV (reference sequence). This CDR3 reads CASSLVFGEGGYTF. CDR3 in DNA: TGTGCCAGCAGTTTAGTATTCGGGGAAGGAGGCTACACCTTC.

Points on this clone: Germline and junction disagree at one end, which may indicate a read error. The gene calls are TRBV7-7 and TRBJ1-6; no clear D gene. In germline, CDR1 is SSHAT, CDR2 FNYEAQ (reference sequence). The length of the CDR3 is 13 residues. The CDR3 protein is CASSLGENSPLHF. CDR3 coding DNA: TGTGCTAGCAGCTTAGGTGAAAATTCACCCCTCCACTTT.

CDR3 sequence reads: CSVEAPSGRETQYF. The CDR3 nucleotides are TGCAGCGTTGAAGCCCCTAGCGGGAGAGAGACCCAGTACTTC. The rearrangement links TRBV29-1 to TRBJ2-5; the match to TRBD2 covers 10 bases. Germline loops: CDR1 SQVTM, CDR2 ANQGSEA. V was pared by 1 base and J by 4 bases, with 3 bases of the junction left unmatched. CDR3 length: 14 residues.

CDR3 protein: CASRRQTNTEAFF. For the CDR3, the DNA is TGTGCCAGCCGGAGACAGACGAACACTGAAGCTTTCTTT. The chain employs TRBV3-1 (or the pseudogene TRBV3-2) and TRBJ1-1; perhaps TRBD1 as D (5 bases). The CDR3 consists of 13 residues. Germline CDR1 is LGHDT and CDR2 is YNNKEL (reference sequence). V was shortened by 8 bases and J by 1 base, with 11 bases between the two germline ends.

The V and J genes are TRBV19 and TRBJ1-2; 9 bases align to TRBD1. The junction had 11 bases not matched to a gene; V was cut back by 6 bases and J by 0 bases. The CDR3 consists of 17 residues. Per the germline V gene, CDR1 is LNHDA and CDR2 is SQIVND (reference sequence). The CDR3 loop is CASRRTGTGTPNYGYTF. CDR3 DNA: TGTGCCAGTAGAAGGACCGGGACAGGGACCCCTAACTATGGCTACACCTTC.

The rearrangement joins TRBV27 to TRBJ1-6, with 8 bases identical to TRBD1. From germline, CDR1 is MNHEY and CDR2 SMNVEV (reference sequence). The CDR3 runs 14 residues. The V segment lost 3 bases and the J segment 6 bases; nucleotides outside the gene matches: 1. CDR3 sequence (DNA): TGTGCCAGCAGTTTCGACAGGGGTAATTCACCCCTCCACTTT. Its protein product is CASSFDRGNSPLHF.

The chain couples TRBV12-3 or TRBV12-4 to TRBJ2-3, with TRBD2 matching over 9 bases. The CDR3 is made up of 13 amino acids. Losses at the gene ends were 6 bases for V and 6 bases for J; bases not matched to a gene: 4. The CDR3 nucleotides read TGTGCCAGCAGGGCGGGGGGGCCTGATACGCAGTATTTT. Translated, it gives CASRAGGPDTQYF.

This chain uses TRBV19 with TRBJ1-2; D remains ambiguous. Germline V lookup: CDR1 LNHDA, CDR2 SQIVND (reference sequence). V lost 2 bases and J lost 3, with 16 bases in between. This CDR3 contains 16 residues. DNA of the CDR3: TGTGCCAGTAGTATAAGGAGCCCAATCGGGGACTATGGCTACACCTTC. This sequence encodes CASSIRSPIGDYGYTF.

This chain links TRBV10-3 with TRBJ2-7; D is ambiguous. There are 15 residues in the CDR3. The germline gives CDR1 ENHRY, CDR2 SYGVKD. V was shortened by 1 base and J by 0 bases, with 10 bases between the two germline ends. Written as DNA, the CDR3 is TGTGCCATCAGTGAGTTGTGGGGAACCTCCTACGAGCAGTACTTC. Protein: CAISELWGTSYEQYF.

The gene calls are TRBV30 and TRBJ1-2; the D gene is possibly TRBD1 (6 bases). Trimming shortened V by 2 bases and J by 7 bases, and 14 bases separated the two germline ends. Germline CDR1 reads GTSNPN; CDR2 reads SVGIG (reference sequence). The CDR3 is made up of 13 amino acids. In DNA, the CDR3 is TGTGCCTGGAGTATGGGGGGCGGGTCTGGCTACACCTTC. Protein: CAWSMGGGSGYTF.

This chain uses TRBV15 with TRBJ2-7; TRBD2 might be the D (6 bases). V gave up 0 bases and J gave up 4 bases, with 13 bases separating them. Germline CDR1 reads LNHNV; CDR2 reads YYDKDF (reference sequence). This CDR3 comprises 15 residues. CDR3 residues: CATSREVSGGYEQYF. DNA of the CDR3: TGTGCCACCAGCAGAGAAGTTAGCGGAGGTTACGAGCAGTACTTC.

V gene TRBV4-1 combines with J gene TRBJ2-3; D remains ambiguous. CDR1 is MGHRA and CDR2 is YSYEKL in the germline V gene. The CDR3 length is 12 residues. V was clipped by 6 bases and J by 1 base, with 5 bases between them. The CDR3 nucleotides read TGCGCCAGCAGTACTCGCACAGATACGCAGTATTTT. Translation gives CASSTRTDTQYF.